The rows below give T cell receptor beta chains drawn from one sample of a study of blood T cell repertoires in COVID-19. Here immunoSEQ multiplex PCR was the method, and the copy in TCRdb shows in-frame clones only, minus some. The sample lists some 160,000 clones, 80% seen once, with about 3.7% in the top ten. The sequencing sample was made of PBMCs or T cells enriched from blood (not recorded which). All receptors derive from a woman aged 55-70 years who had recovered from COVID-19. The CDR3 runs from the conserved cysteine through the conserved F or W. The D gene is left open where the match is weak. Clone size appears in some rows only: once, few, many, or a class for an expanded clone.

j_gene	v_gene	d_gene	abundance	CDR3aa	CDR3nt
TRBJ1-4	TRBV19	NA	NA	CASIQGGKLFF	TGTGCCAGTATACAGGGTGGAAAACTGTTTTTT
TRBJ2-5	TRBV7-3	TRBD1	NA	CASSSQGTAQETQYF	TGTGCCAGCAGCTCACAGGGGACAGCCCAAGAGACCCAGTACTTC
TRBJ1-1	TRBV18	NA	NA	CASSPPSLNTEAFF	TGTGCCAGCTCCCCCCCCTCCCTGAACACTGAAGCTTTCTTT
TRBJ2-1	TRBV20-1	NA	NA	CSARGLRGQFF	TGCAGTGCTAGGGGACTGCGAGGGCAGTTCTTC
TRBJ1-1	TRBV5-4	NA	NA	CASSPSDMLNTEAFF	TGTGCCAGCAGCCCCTCGGACATGTTGAACACTGAAGCTTTCTTT
TRBJ1-6	TRBV2	NA	NA	CASRTAGLNSPLHF	TGTGCCAGCAGGACAGCCGGCTTGAATTCACCCCTCCACTTT
TRBJ1-6	TRBV29-1	TRBD1	NA	CRVGDRLNSPLHF	TGCAGGGTGGGGGACAGGCTTAATTCACCCCTCCACTTT
TRBJ1-4	TRBV3-1/TRBV3-2	NA	NA	CASSQGFGGATNEKLFF	TGTGCCAGCAGCCAAGGTTTTGGAGGGGCAACTAATGAAAAACTGTTTTTT
TRBJ2-1	TRBV18	NA	NA	CASSPPDQAGSGNEQFF	TGTGCCAGCTCACCACCGGATCAGGCGGGGTCGGGGAATGAGCAGTTCTTC
TRBJ2-3	TRBV18	NA	NA	CASSPTSTDTQYF	TGTGCCAGCTCACCCACTAGCACAGATACGCAGTATTTT
TRBJ1-6	TRBV12-5	TRBD1	NA	CASGLVNRGTYNSPLHF	TGTGCTAGTGGTTTGGTGAACAGGGGGACTTATAATTCACCCCTCCACTTT
TRBJ2-2	TRBV18	TRBD2	NA	CASSPTSSGGPNTGELFF	TGTGCCAGCTCACCGACTTCTAGCGGGGGGCCCAACACCGGGGAGCTGTTTTTT
TRBJ1-6	TRBV21-1	NA	NA	CASSHRVGQRISPLHF	TGTGCCAGCAGCCATCGAGTGGGACAGCGAATTTCACCCCTCCACTTT
TRBJ2-1	TRBV4-1	NA	NA	CASSHPGNEQFF	TGCGCCAGCAGCCACCCCGGGAATGAGCAGTTCTTC
TRBJ2-3	TRBV7-9	TRBD2	NA	CASSPRLAGATDTQYF	TGTGCCAGCAGTCCGAGACTAGCGGGGGCCACAGATACGCAGTATTTT
TRBJ1-3	TRBV5-8	NA	NA	CASSYTVENF	TGTGCCAGCAGCTATACAGTGGAAAATTTT
TRBJ2-3	TRBV7-2	TRBD2	once	CASSLVLAGGLTDTQYF	TGTGCCAGCAGCTTAGTGCTAGCGGGGGGTCTCACAGATACGCAGTATTTT
TRBJ1-2	TRBV3-1/TRBV3-2	NA	NA	CASSQVSGDGYTF	TGTGCCAGCAGCCAAGTTTCAGGGGATGGCTACACCTTC
TRBJ1-2	TRBV12-5	TRBD1	few	CASGLVWGQTNYGYTF	TGTGCTAGTGGTTTGGTATGGGGACAGACTAACTATGGCTACACCTTC
TRBJ2-3	TRBV11-3	NA	NA	CASSSQRSGDTQYF	TGTGCCAGCAGCTCCCAACGGTCCGGAGATACGCAGTATTTT
TRBJ2-2	TRBV11-3	NA	NA	CASSLGGETGELFF	TGTGCCAGCAGCTTGGGAGGAGAGACCGGGGAGCTGTTTTTT
TRBJ2-3	TRBV11-2	NA	NA	CASSLARDTQYF	TGTGCCAGCAGCTTAGCGCGGGATACGCAGTATTTT
TRBJ2-1	TRBV12-3/TRBV12-4	NA	NA	CASRETPEQFF	TGTGCCAGCAGGGAGACTCCAGAGCAGTTCTTC
TRBJ1-4	TRBV6-5	TRBD1	NA	CASTYRGTVNEKLFF	TGTGCCAGCACTTATAGGGGGACAGTAAATGAAAAACTGTTTTTT
TRBJ1-5	TRBV10-1	NA	NA	CASSVEGRQMKGSWDQPQHF	TGCGCCAGCAGTGTGGAGGGTAGGCAGATGAAAGGATCATGGGATCAGCCCCAGCATTTT
TRBJ1-2	TRBV5-5	TRBD1	NA	CASSLTGQPGYGYTF	TGTGCCAGCAGCTTGACGGGACAGCCGGGGTATGGCTACACCTTC
TRBJ1-1	TRBV7-6	NA	NA	CASSSSGPVAEAFF	TGTGCCAGCAGCAGTAGCGGTCCTGTGGCTGAAGCTTTCTTT
TRBJ1-6	TRBV23-1	NA	NA	CASSLSGQILSSYNSPLHF	TGCGCCAGCAGTCTCTCGGGACAAATTCTTAGCTCCTATAATTCACCCCTCCACTTT
TRBJ2-7	TRBV7-2	TRBD2	once	CASSLEPSGAYEQYF	TGTGCCAGCAGCTTAGAGCCTAGCGGAGCCTACGAGCAGTACTTC
TRBJ1-4	TRBV15	NA	NA	CATSRPRGLNEKLFF	TGTGCCACCAGCAGACCCCGGGGTCTTAATGAAAAACTGTTTTTT
TRBJ2-2	TRBV27	TRBD1	NA	CASSPGGSQNTGELFF	TGTGCCAGCAGTCCAGGGGGTAGCCAGAACACCGGGGAGCTGTTTTTT
TRBJ2-6	TRBV9	NA	NA	CASTRSQTEDTSGANVLTF	TGTGCCAGCACCCGTTCACAAACAGAGGACACCTCTGGGGCCAACGTCCTGACTTTC
TRBJ1-5	TRBV5-1	NA	few	CASSIPGGFNQPQHF	TGCGCCAGCAGCATCCCGGGGGGTTTTAATCAGCCCCAGCATTTT
TRBJ2-1	TRBV6-2/TRBV6-3	NA	NA	CASSYQYNEQFF	TGTGCCAGCAGTTACCAATACAATGAGCAGTTCTTC
TRBJ2-3	TRBV14	TRBD1	NA	CASSQDRGSTDTQYF	TGTGCCAGCAGCCAGGACAGGGGCAGCACAGATACGCAGTATTTT
TRBJ1-2	TRBV5-5	TRBD1	NA	CASSWGQGTGGYTF	TGTGCCAGCAGCTGGGGACAGGGGACGGGTGGCTACACCTTC
TRBJ2-5	TRBV6-1	TRBD1	NA	CASSDRDRGQETQYF	TGTGCCAGCAGTGACCGGGACAGGGGGCAAGAGACCCAGTACTTC
TRBJ2-1	TRBV9	TRBD2	NA	CASSLRGGYNEQFF	TGTGCCAGCAGCTTGCGGGGGGGCTACAATGAGCAGTTCTTC
TRBJ2-6	TRBV19	NA	NA	CASSGIRSGTGANVLTF	TGTGCCAGTAGTGGAATCCGTTCGGGGACTGGGGCCAACGTCCTGACTTTC
TRBJ2-5	TRBV11-3	NA	NA	CASSPGTSYQETQYF	TGTGCCAGCAGCCCGGGGACTTCGTACCAAGAGACCCAGTACTTC
TRBJ1-2	TRBV27	NA	NA	CASSSSAGGGYGYTF	TGTGCCAGCAGTTCCAGCGCGGGGGGAGGCTATGGCTACACCTTC
TRBJ1-1	TRBV10-2	TRBD1	NA	CASSGQQGAAAFF	TGCGCCAGCAGTGGGCAACAGGGGGCCGCAGCTTTCTTT
TRBJ2-7	TRBV29-1	TRBD1	NA	CSVGTGYEQYF	TGCAGCGTAGGGACAGGGTACGAGCAGTACTTC
TRBJ1-4	TRBV18	TRBD1	once	CASSLQTGTGNEKLFF	TGTGCCAGCTCGCTGCAAACCGGGACAGGGAATGAAAAACTGTTTTTT
TRBJ1-2	TRBV11-2	NA	NA	CASSLVSGQLKIVYGYTF	TGTGCCAGCAGCTTAGTTAGTGGACAGCTCAAAATTGTCTATGGCTACACCTTC
TRBJ1-1	TRBV11-2	NA	few	CASSPLQGVNTEAFF	TGTGCCAGCAGCCCCCTACAGGGAGTGAACACTGAAGCTTTCTTT
TRBJ2-7	TRBV6-6	TRBD2	NA	CASSSSGGGEYEQYF	TGTGCCAGCAGTTCTTCCGGCGGGGGGGAATACGAGCAGTACTTC
TRBJ1-5	TRBV28	TRBD1	NA	CASSLFRQGASNQPQHF	TGTGCCAGCAGTTTATTTCGACAGGGGGCAAGCAATCAGCCCCAGCATTTT
TRBJ1-6	TRBV27	NA	NA	CASSLSANSPLHF	TGTGCCAGCAGTTTATCAGCTAATTCACCCCTCCACTTT
TRBJ1-5	TRBV5-1	NA	NA	CASSLGGGNQPQHF	TGCGCCAGCAGCTTAGGGGGGGGCAATCAGCCCCAGCATTTT
TRBJ2-7	TRBV3-1/TRBV3-2	TRBD2	NA	CASRGGMEQYF	TGTGCCAGCAGGGGGGGGATGGAGCAGTACTTC
TRBJ2-5	TRBV24-1	TRBD2	NA	CATSDSGGAGAQETQYF	TGTGCCACCAGTGATTCCGGGGGAGCGGGGGCCCAAGAGACCCAGTACTTC
TRBJ2-3	TRBV2	TRBD2	NA	CARKEVGRGNTQYF	TGTGCCAGGAAGGAGGTCGGGAGGGGAAATACGCAGTATTTT
TRBJ1-3	TRBV19	TRBD1	NA	CASSADRVSGNTIYF	TGTGCCAGTAGTGCCGACAGGGTCTCTGGAAACACCATATATTTT
TRBJ1-2	TRBV7-8	NA	NA	CASSLVGYGKYGYTF	TGTGCCAGCAGCTTAGTTGGGTACGGGAAGTATGGCTACACCTTC
TRBJ2-1	TRBV19	TRBD1	NA	CASSIVRDRAQEQFF	TGTGCCAGTAGTATAGTAAGAGACAGGGCACAGGAGCAGTTCTTC
TRBJ1-5	TRBV18	NA	NA	CASSEQHNQPQHF	TGTGCCAGCTCAGAACAGCACAATCAGCCCCAGCATTTT
TRBJ2-1	TRBV24-1	NA	NA	CATSDFSVGGSNEQFF	TGTGCCACCAGTGATTTCTCCGTAGGGGGAAGCAATGAGCAGTTCTTC
TRBJ1-5	TRBV4-1	NA	NA	CASSQGPPANQPQHF	TGCGCCAGCAGCCAAGGGCCTCCTGCCAATCAGCCCCAGCATTTT
TRBJ1-4	TRBV3-1/TRBV3-2	NA	NA	CASSPGFEKLFF	TGTGCCAGCAGCCCGGGGTTTGAAAAACTGTTTTTT